These 10 T cell receptor beta chains came from one sample sequenced in a study of T cells in Graves' hyperthyroidism and ophthalmopathy. Authors of the study amplified TCR beta CDR3 regions from RNA transcripts. Initially, a first-round RT-PCR of the TCR CDR3 employed the HTBI primer set. TCRdb re-called the multiplex PCR reads through MiXCR, storing one row per CDR3 protein. The table has about 640,000 distinct CDR3 sequences, less than 25% seen once. The sample consisted of blood. The receptors originated from a man aged 25 to 45 with Graves' ophthalmopathy.

This clonotype was counted only a few times. The chain combines TRBV7-2 with TRBJ2-7, with a weak D call TRBD2 (5 bases). Trimming left V 5 bases short and J 3 bases short, with 23 bases between. This CDR3 region has 17 residues. Germline V CDR1 and CDR2: SGHTA, FQGNSA. The CDR3 DNA is TGTGCCAGCAGCCCTTTCGCTAGGACCGGAGGCTTCTACGAGCAGTACTTC. Translated: CASSPFARTGGFYEQYF. The complete variable domain, with remaining parts taken from reference TRBV7-2 and TRBJ2-7, reads GAGVSQSPSNKVTEKGKDVELRCDPISGHTALYWYRQSLGQGLEFLIYFQGNSAPDKSGLPSDRFSAERTGGSVSTLTIQRTQQEDSAVYLCASSPFARTGGFYEQYFGPGTRLTVT.

This rearrangement joins TRBV11-2 to TRBJ1-6; no clear D gene. Trimming removed 4 bases from V and 4 bases from J, with 14 bases in between. The CDR3 runs to 16 residues. Germline CDR1 SGHAT, CDR2 FQNNGV. DNA of the CDR3: TGTGCCAGCAGCTCGACTGTGGGATTATATAATTCACCCCTCCACTTT. Translating it yields CASSSTVGLYNSPLHF.

The rearrangement joins TRBV5-1 to TRBJ2-3, with D possibly being TRBD2 (6 bases). The germline V gene encodes CDR1 SGHRS and CDR2 YFSETQ. Trimming cost V 5 bases and J 4 bases, with 14 bases left between them. The length of the CDR3 is 14 residues. As DNA, the CDR3 is TGCGCCAGCAGAGATCTAGCGTCCGCAGATACGCAGTATTTT. It is translated as CASRDLASADTQYF. The full variable domain, completed using reference TRBV5-1 and TRBJ2-3, is KAGVTQTPRYLIKTRGQQVTLSCSPISGHRSVSWYQQTPGQGLQFLFEYFSETQRNKGNFPGRFSGRQFSNSRSEMNVSTLELGDSALYLCASRDLASADTQYFGPGTRLTVL.

Ten or more counts support this clonotype. V gene TRBV7-9 combines with J gene TRBJ2-7, with D unresolved. Trimming took off 5 bases at V and 7 bases at J, with 9 bases between the two ends. The germline CDR1 and CDR2 sequences are SEHNR and FQNEAQ (reference sequence). This CDR3 comprises 11 residues. The CDR3 sequence is CASSLGPEQYF. The CDR3 region has the DNA TGTGCCAGCAGCCTCGGACCTGAGCAGTACTTC.

This clonotype has at least ten counts. CDR3 in DNA: TGTGCCAGCAGCTCCCCCAGGAACCAAGAGACCCAGTACTTC. Protein: CASSSPRNQETQYF. The chain employs TRBV11-2 and TRBJ2-5; D not certain. This CDR3 spans 14 amino acids. V was cut by 4 bases and J by 0 bases, with 9 bases left in between. Germline loops: CDR1 SGHAT, CDR2 FQNNGV.

This clonotype occurred many times. The chain's CDR3 is CASSVDLLPQHF. The CDR3 DNA follows: TGTGCCAGCAGTGTCGACCTGTTACCCCAGCATTTT. The rearrangement joins TRBV12-3 or TRBV12-4 to TRBJ1-5, with D unresolved. The CDR3 extends over 12 amino acids. The V end was cut by 5 bases, the J end by 10 bases, with 12 bases between.

Turning to this clonotype: A much larger clone differs from this one at a single base, so this may be a read error. This sequence joins TRBV6-5 and TRBJ2-7; D uncertain. The germline gives CDR1 MNHEY, CDR2 SVGAGI. The CDR3 is 17 amino acids. V was trimmed by 0 bases and J by 9 bases, leaving 24 bases between them. In DNA form, the CDR3 reads TGTGCCAGCAGTTACTCGTCTAGTTTCCCTCTGGCGAACGGGCAGTACTTC. As protein: CASSYSSSFPLANGQYF.

This clonotype has more than one count but fewer than ten. The rearrangement uses TRBV6-2 or TRBV6-3 and TRBJ2-1; the match to TRBD2 covers 12 bases. Germline V gene sequence: CDR1 MNHEY, CDR2 SVGEGT. J was trimmed by 7 bases and V by 7 bases; bases with no gene match: 8. The CDR3 sequence is 15 residues long. This chain's CDR3 is CASILAGGPFNEQFF. The CDR3 coding sequence is TGTGCCAGCATCCTAGCGGGAGGGCCATTTAATGAGCAGTTCTTC.

V gene TRBV9 combines with J gene TRBJ2-7, with 9 bases fitting TRBD2. Losses at the gene ends were 4 bases for V and 3 bases for J; bases not matched to a gene: 5. Germline V gene sequence: CDR1 SGDLS, CDR2 YYNGEE. CDR3 length: 14 residues. In DNA, the CDR3 is TGTGCCAGCAGCCCCCGTAGCGGGAGCTACGAGCAGTACTTC. It codes for CASSPRSGSYEQYF.

This clonotype was seen more than once but under ten times. The V and J genes are TRBV10-3 and TRBJ2-1; D ambiguous. The CDR3 extends over 15 amino acids. CDR1 and CDR2 (germline): ENHRY, SYGVKD. Trimming stripped 0 bases from V and 4 bases from J, with 10 bases between. CDR3 in DNA: TGTGCCATCAGTGAGTCGATGTCACCTTACAATGAGCAGTTCTTC. This sequence encodes CAISESMSPYNEQFF.